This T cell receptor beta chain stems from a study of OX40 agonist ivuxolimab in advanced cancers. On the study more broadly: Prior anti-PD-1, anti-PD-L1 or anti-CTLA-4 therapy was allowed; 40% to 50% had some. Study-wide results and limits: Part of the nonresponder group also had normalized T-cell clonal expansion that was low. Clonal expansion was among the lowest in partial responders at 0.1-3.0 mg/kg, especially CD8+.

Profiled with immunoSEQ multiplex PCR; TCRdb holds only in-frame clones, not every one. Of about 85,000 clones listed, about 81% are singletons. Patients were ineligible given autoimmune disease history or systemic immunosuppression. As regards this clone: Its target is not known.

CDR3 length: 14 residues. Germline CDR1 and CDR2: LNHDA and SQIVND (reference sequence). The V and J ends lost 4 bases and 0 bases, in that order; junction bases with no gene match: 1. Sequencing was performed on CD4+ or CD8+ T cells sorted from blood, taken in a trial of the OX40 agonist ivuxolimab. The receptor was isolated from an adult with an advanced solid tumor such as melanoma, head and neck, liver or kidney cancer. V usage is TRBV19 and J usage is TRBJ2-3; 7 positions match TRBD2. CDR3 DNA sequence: TGTGCCAGTAGTACCGGGGGGAGCACAGATACGCAGTATTTT. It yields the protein CASSTGGSTDTQYF.